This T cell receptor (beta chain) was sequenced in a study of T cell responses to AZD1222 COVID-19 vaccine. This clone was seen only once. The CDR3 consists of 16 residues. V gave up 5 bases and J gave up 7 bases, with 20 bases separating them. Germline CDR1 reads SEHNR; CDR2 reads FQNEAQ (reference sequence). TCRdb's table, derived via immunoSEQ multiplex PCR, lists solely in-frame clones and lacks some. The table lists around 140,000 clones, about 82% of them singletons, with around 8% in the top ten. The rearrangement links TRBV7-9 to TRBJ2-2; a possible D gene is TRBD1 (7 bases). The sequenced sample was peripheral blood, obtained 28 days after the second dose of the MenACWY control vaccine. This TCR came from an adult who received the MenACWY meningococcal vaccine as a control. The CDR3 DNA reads TGTGCCAGCAGCCCAGCGCGGAGGGGGCAGAACGGGGAGCTGTTTTTT. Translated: CASSPARRGQNGELFF. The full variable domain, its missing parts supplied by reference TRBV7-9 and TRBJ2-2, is DTGVSQNPRHKITKRGQNVTFRCDPISEHNRLYWYRQTLGQGPEFLTYFQNEAQLEKSRLLSDRFSAERPKGSFSTLEIQRTEQGDSAMYLCASSPARRGQNGELFFGEGSRLTVL.